The sequence of this T cell receptor (beta chain) was determined in a study of OX40 agonist ivuxolimab in advanced cancers. Overall study context: Patients treated during dose escalation were battling hepatocellular carcinoma, melanoma, renal cell or head and neck cancer.

Sequenced by immunoSEQ multiplex PCR; TCRdb stores in-frame clones only, minus some. The sample carries about 26,000 clones, roughly four fifths recorded once. The CDR3 consists of 13 residues. CDR1 and CDR2 (germline): MNHEY, SMNVEV (reference sequence). Between the trimmed V and J ends, which lost 5 bases and 5 bases, there was a span of 12 bases. J is TRBJ2-5 and V is TRBV27; no reliable D call. The input for sequencing was CD4+ or CD8+ T cells sorted from blood, taken in a trial of the OX40 agonist ivuxolimab. This clonotype was obtained from an adult with an advanced solid tumor such as melanoma, head and neck, liver or kidney cancer. The CDR3 DNA sequence: TGTGCCAGCAGTGACACGGGTCCGGAGACCCAGTACTTC. This sequence encodes CASSDTGPETQYF.